These T cell receptor beta chains were read from a single sample in a study of T cells after yellow fever vaccination. TCRdb reprocessed the 5' RACE reads via MiXCR and lists one record per CDR3 protein. The data show 340,000 or so distinct CDR3 sequences, with approximately 12% seen just once and 2.5% to 3.5% held by the top ten. The material was CD4+ T cells sorted from PBMCs, obtained 15 days after the yellow fever booster vaccination. The receptors here all came from a man aged 18-30 years who received the YFV17D yellow fever vaccine. Both conserved end residues are part of each CDR3. D genes are given only for firm matches. Only part of the rows carry a size: once, few, many, or a class if the clone is expanded.

j_gene: TRBJ2-5; d_gene: TRBD1; abundance: few; v_gene: TRBV7-2; CDR3aa: CASSSDRGETQYF; CDR3nt: TGTGCCAGCAGCTCCGACAGGGGAGAGACCCAGTACTTC
j_gene: TRBJ2-3; d_gene: -; abundance: few; v_gene: TRBV12-3/TRBV12-4; CDR3aa: CASSSLDYTDTQYF; CDR3nt: TGTGCCAGCAGCTCCCTGGACTACACAGATACGCAGTATTTT
j_gene: TRBJ1-6; d_gene: -; abundance: few; v_gene: TRBV5-1; CDR3aa: CASSFSGRGEYNSPLHF; CDR3nt: TGCGCCAGCAGCTTCTCGGGCAGGGGCGAATATAATTCACCCCTCCACTTT
j_gene: TRBJ2-1; d_gene: TRBD2; abundance: few; v_gene: TRBV7-9; CDR3aa: CASSLVPSGVQFF; CDR3nt: TGTGCCAGCAGCTTAGTACCTAGCGGGGTCCAGTTCTTC
j_gene: TRBJ2-5; d_gene: TRBD2; abundance: -; v_gene: TRBV12-3/TRBV12-4; CDR3aa: CASSLAPTSGGETQYF; CDR3nt: TGTGCCAGCAGTTTAGCGCCGACTAGCGGGGGGGAGACCCAGTACTTC
j_gene: TRBJ1-4; d_gene: -; abundance: few; v_gene: TRBV19; CDR3aa: CASRGLWTNEKLFF; CDR3nt: TGTGCCAGTAGGGGACTCTGGACTAATGAAAAACTGTTTTTT
j_gene: TRBJ2-7; d_gene: -; abundance: -; v_gene: TRBV12-3/TRBV12-4; CDR3aa: CASSFTGVWQYF; CDR3nt: TGTGCCAGCAGTTTTACTGGTGTTTGGCAGTACTTC
j_gene: TRBJ1-2; d_gene: -; abundance: few; v_gene: TRBV4-3; CDR3aa: CASSQDWAAYGYTF; CDR3nt: TGCGCCAGCAGCCAAGATTGGGCAGCCTATGGCTACACCTTC
j_gene: TRBJ2-3; d_gene: -; abundance: few; v_gene: TRBV4-1; CDR3aa: CASSQDLLGRVDTQYF; CDR3nt: TGCGCCAGCAGCCAAGATCTCCTAGGACGGGTGGATACGCAGTATTTT
j_gene: TRBJ2-3; d_gene: -; abundance: many; v_gene: TRBV7-8; CDR3aa: CASSPAGTDTQYF; CDR3nt: TGTGCCAGCAGCCCCGCGGGGACAGATACGCAGTATTTT
j_gene: TRBJ2-5; d_gene: TRBD2; abundance: few; v_gene: TRBV20-1; CDR3aa: CSAPGGGWETQYF; CDR3nt: TGCAGTGCTCCCGGCGGGGGGTGGGAGACCCAGTACTTC
j_gene: TRBJ1-1; d_gene: -; abundance: -; v_gene: TRBV7-6; CDR3aa: CASSLAVGPDTEAFF; CDR3nt: TGTGCCAGCAGCTTAGCGGTAGGGCCGGACACTGAAGCTTTCTTT
j_gene: TRBJ2-1; d_gene: -; abundance: many; v_gene: TRBV6-5; CDR3aa: CASSYSMRVVGRGQFF; CDR3nt: TGTGCCAGCAGTTACTCGATGAGGGTGGTCGGGCGGGGGCAGTTCTTC
j_gene: TRBJ1-3; d_gene: -; abundance: few; v_gene: TRBV7-6; CDR3aa: CASSPMTGNRNTIYF; CDR3nt: TGTGCCAGCAGCCCAATGACCGGAAACCGAAACACCATATATTTT
j_gene: TRBJ1-2; d_gene: TRBD1; abundance: -; v_gene: TRBV5-1; CDR3aa: CASSPGQGTRGYGYTF; CDR3nt: TGCGCCAGCAGCCCGGGACAGGGGACCCGGGGTTATGGCTACACCTTC
j_gene: TRBJ2-3; d_gene: -; abundance: few; v_gene: TRBV4-2; CDR3aa: CASSQEERSTDTQYF; CDR3nt: TGTGCCAGCAGCCAAGAGGAGCGAAGCACAGATACGCAGTATTTT
j_gene: TRBJ2-5; d_gene: TRBD1; abundance: few; v_gene: TRBV7-9; CDR3aa: CASSLTTGGRQETQYF; CDR3nt: TGTGCCAGCAGCTTAACGACAGGGGGGAGGCAAGAGACCCAGTACTTC
j_gene: TRBJ2-1; d_gene: -; abundance: -; v_gene: TRBV24-1; CDR3aa: CATSDSRGSSYNEQFF; CDR3nt: TGTGCCACCAGTGATTCCCGGGGGAGCTCCTACAATGAGCAGTTCTTC
j_gene: TRBJ2-3; d_gene: -; abundance: -; v_gene: TRBV5-1; CDR3aa: CASSLASADTQYF; CDR3nt: TGCGCCAGCAGCTTGGCTAGCGCAGATACGCAGTATTTT
j_gene: TRBJ1-1; d_gene: -; abundance: once; v_gene: TRBV5-1; CDR3aa: CASSLTPTFIQNTEAFF; CDR3nt: TGCGCCAGCAGCTTGACTCCCACTTTTATCCAGAACACTGAAGCTTTCTTT
j_gene: TRBJ2-2; d_gene: TRBD2; abundance: -; v_gene: TRBV3-1; CDR3aa: CASSLRGGPGELFF; CDR3nt: TGTGCCAGCAGCCTCCGGGGGGGCCCCGGGGAGCTGTTTTTT
j_gene: TRBJ2-3; d_gene: -; abundance: -; v_gene: TRBV5-1; CDR3aa: CASSLEHGGATDTQYF; CDR3nt: TGCGCCAGCAGCTTGGAACACGGGGGCGCCACAGATACGCAGTATTTT
j_gene: TRBJ1-4; d_gene: -; abundance: few; v_gene: TRBV4-3; CDR3aa: CASSLLSGRDEKLFF; CDR3nt: TGCGCCAGCAGCTTACTATCCGGGAGGGACGAAAAACTGTTTTTT
j_gene: TRBJ1-1; d_gene: TRBD1; abundance: few; v_gene: TRBV12-3/TRBV12-4; CDR3aa: CASSFDRAGAFF; CDR3nt: TGTGCCAGCAGTTTTGACAGGGCGGGAGCTTTCTTT
j_gene: TRBJ1-5; d_gene: -; abundance: -; v_gene: TRBV7-2; CDR3aa: CASSLAGTSNQPQHF; CDR3nt: TGTGCCAGCAGCTTAGCAGGGACGAGCAATCAGCCCCAGCATTTT
j_gene: TRBJ2-3; d_gene: TRBD2; abundance: -; v_gene: TRBV5-4; CDR3aa: CASSVRGLAGADTQYF; CDR3nt: TGTGCCAGCAGCGTAAGAGGACTAGCGGGGGCAGATACGCAGTATTTT
j_gene: TRBJ2-5; d_gene: -; abundance: -; v_gene: TRBV15; CDR3aa: CATSKWAGTERTQYF; CDR3nt: TGTGCCACCAGCAAGTGGGCGGGGACTGAGCGGACCCAGTACTTC
j_gene: TRBJ2-5; d_gene: TRBD2; abundance: -; v_gene: TRBV14; CDR3aa: CASSRLGLAFETQYF; CDR3nt: TGTGCCAGCAGCAGACTGGGACTAGCGTTTGAGACCCAGTACTTC
j_gene: TRBJ2-3; d_gene: TRBD1; abundance: few; v_gene: TRBV20-1; CDR3aa: CSARGGQGRTDTQYF; CDR3nt: TGCAGTGCTAGAGGGGGACAGGGGAGGACAGATACGCAGTATTTT
j_gene: TRBJ2-3; d_gene: -; abundance: few; v_gene: TRBV4-3; CDR3aa: CASSQDFGDTQYF; CDR3nt: TGCGCCAGCAGCCAAGATTTCGGGGATACGCAGTATTTT
j_gene: TRBJ2-5; d_gene: TRBD2; abundance: few; v_gene: TRBV20-1; CDR3aa: CSARDPNRTPLAGASTQYF; CDR3nt: TGCAGTGCTAGAGACCCAAACCGCACCCCACTAGCGGGGGCATCGACCCAGTACTTC